The T cell receptor beta chain under discussion was sequenced for a study of CD8 T cells in ankylosing spondylitis. Study findings and constraints: Ankylosing spondylitis blood appeared to be characterized by a TCR beta motif of roughly eight highly homologous variants. From matched ankylosing spondylitis synovial fluid, disease-linked clones were reportedly recovered at significantly enriched levels.

The sample holds a few counts of this clonotype. Its antigen remains unknown. 5'-RACE, quantitative and with molecular barcodes, yielded the TCR beta libraries. MiXCR, run by TCRdb on the 5' RACE reads, gives a single entry per CDR3 protein. The repertoire holds around 890,000 distinct CDR3 sequences, with approximately 12% as singletons. Germline V gives CDR1 GTSNPN, CDR2 SVGIG (reference sequence). The length of the CDR3 is 14 residues. V was trimmed by 3 bases and J by 3 bases, leaving 14 bases between them. The clonotype comes from a male donor with ankylosing spondylitis. V gene TRBV30 combines with J gene TRBJ1-1; no firm D call. The material sequenced was blood, either unsorted or a sorted T cell fraction (not recorded which). CDR3 residues: CAWRSLVKDTEAFF. The DNA for the CDR3 is TGTGCCTGGAGGAGCCTCGTAAAGGACACTGAAGCTTTCTTT. The full variable domain, in which reference TRBV30 and TRBJ1-1 provide the parts outside the CDR3, is SQTIHQWPATLVQPVGSPLSLECTVEGTSNPNLYWYRQAAGRGLQLLFYSVGIGQISSEVPQNLSASRPQDRQFILSSKKLLLSDSGFYLCAWRSLVKDTEAFFGQGTRLTVV.